The present TCR beta chain was sequenced within a study of blood T cell repertoires in COVID-19. This table comes from immunoSEQ multiplex PCR, and its TCRdb copy is limited to in-frame clones, with some not included. This sample has about 100,000 clones, with about 86% found just once. Germline CDR1 and CDR2: MDHEN and SYDVKM. The CDR3 length is 14 residues. Trimming cost V 3 bases and J 5 bases, with 13 bases left between them. This TCR came from a human donor in a cohort sampled during active COVID-19. The sequenced sample consisted of peripheral blood. The chain recombines TRBV28 with TRBJ2-5; a weak D match, TRBD2 (5 bases). CDR3 protein: CASSFGGSPETQYF. CDR3 coding DNA: TGTGCCAGCAGTTTCGGAGGCAGCCCCGAGACCCAGTACTTC.